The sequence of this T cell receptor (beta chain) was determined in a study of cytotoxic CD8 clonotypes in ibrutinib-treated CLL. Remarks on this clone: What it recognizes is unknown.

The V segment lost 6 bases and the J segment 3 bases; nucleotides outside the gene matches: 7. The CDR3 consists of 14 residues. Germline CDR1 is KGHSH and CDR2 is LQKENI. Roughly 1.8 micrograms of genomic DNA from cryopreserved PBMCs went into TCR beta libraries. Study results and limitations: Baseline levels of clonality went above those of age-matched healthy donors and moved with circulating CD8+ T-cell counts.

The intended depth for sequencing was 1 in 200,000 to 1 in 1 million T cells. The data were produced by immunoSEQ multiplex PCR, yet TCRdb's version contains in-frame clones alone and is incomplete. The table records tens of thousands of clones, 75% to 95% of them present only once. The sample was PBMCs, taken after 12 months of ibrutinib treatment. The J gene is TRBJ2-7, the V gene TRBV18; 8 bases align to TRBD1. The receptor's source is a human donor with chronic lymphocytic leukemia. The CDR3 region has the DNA TGTGCCAGCTCTCCCGGGACAGGATTCTACGAGCAGTACTTC. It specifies CASSPGTGFYEQYF. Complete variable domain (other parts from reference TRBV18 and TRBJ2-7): NAGVMQNPRHLVRRRGQEARLRCSPMKGHSHVYWYRQLPEEGLKFMVYLQKENIIDESGMPKERFSAEFPKEGPSILRIQQVVRGDSAAYFCASSPGTGFYEQYFGPGTRLTVT.